Shown below are 9 T cell receptor beta chains from a single sample sequenced in a study of regulatory T cells in long-lasting Graves disease. Both iRepertoire HTBI primers and Arm-PCR of CDR3 regions were used to build the TCR beta libraries. MiXCR, run by TCRdb on the multiplex PCR reads, gives a single entry per CDR3 protein. Of hundreds of thousands of distinct CDR3 sequences in the sample, roughly 17% were seen once. Time point denoted: newly diagnosed GD, antithyroid drugs for less than 3 months. Generation of the TCR library employed RNA extracted from PBMCs. Separately, the same data were catalogued under a study of T cells in Graves' hyperthyroidism and ophthalmopathy.

The specimen comprised peripheral blood mononuclear cells (PBMCs), sampled at new diagnosis, from a patient treated with antithyroid drugs. The receptors shown here come from a man aged 40-50 years with Graves disease.

This clonotype was seen at least ten times. At one boundary the junction diverges from the germline segment, which might be a read error. The rearrangement uses TRBV5-1 and TRBJ2-2; D might be TRBD1 (5 bases). Germline CDR1 and CDR2: SGHRS and YFSETQ. The CDR3 extends over 13 amino acids. The CDR3 nucleotides read TGTGCCAGCAGTTTAGGGGCTTCCGGGGAGCTGTTTTTT. Translated: CASSLGASGELFF.

This clonotype appeared many times. This chain uses TRBV29-1 with TRBJ1-1; D is possibly TRBD1 (6 bases). Germline CDR1 is SQVTM and CDR2 is ANQGSEA. The CDR3 spans 14 residues. V lost 6 bases to trimming and J lost 5 bases, with 19 bases between them. The CDR3 DNA reads as TGCAGCGTGACAGGCGGGGCGGTGTGGACTGAAGCTTTCTTT. Translation: CSVTGGAVWTEAFF.

The V call is TRBV9, the J call TRBJ2-1, with 8 bases matching TRBD2. This CDR3 region has 14 residues. J lost 3 bases, V lost 8 bases, and 7 bases had no gene match. Germline V CDR1 and CDR2: SGDLS, YYNGEE. CDR3 in amino acids: CASIESGGYNEQFF. CDR3 nucleotides: TGTGCCAGTATCGAGAGCGGGGGCTACAATGAGCAGTTCTTC.

Details on this clonotype: A clone one base away is much larger, so this may be a read error. The rearrangement uses TRBV5-1 and TRBJ2-4; perhaps TRBD2 as D (6 bases). Per germline, CDR1 SGHRS and CDR2 YFSETQ. The CDR3 runs 15 residues. The V end was cut by 0 bases, the J end by 7 bases, with 14 bases between. The CDR3 bases are TGCGCCAGCAGCTTGGCCGGAGGGAGTTCGAACATTCAGTACTTC. It is translated as CASSLAGGSSNIQYF. The full variable domain, in which reference TRBV5-1 and TRBJ2-4 provide the parts outside the CDR3, is KAGVTQTPRYLIKTRGQQVTLSCSPISGHRSVSWYQQTPGQGLQFLFEYFSETQRNKGNFPGRFSGRQFSNSRSEMNVSTLELGDSALYLCASSLAGGSSNIQYFGAGTRLSVL.

This clonotype was seen ten or more times. J is TRBJ2-7 and V is TRBV27; TRBD1 agrees at 8 bases. V lost 8 bases, J lost 3 bases, and 12 bases stayed unmatched. CDR3 size: 15 residues. Germline V gene data show CDR1 as MNHEY and CDR2 as SMNVEV (reference sequence). This chain's CDR3 is CASRDPGTGHYEQYF. CDR3 nucleotides: TGTGCCAGCCGTGATCCCGGGACAGGCCACTACGAGCAGTACTTC.

This clonotype has a count of ten or more. The rearrangement links TRBV6-5 to TRBJ2-5; D remains unclear. Trimming took off 2 bases at V and 0 bases at J, with 13 bases between the two ends. This CDR3 is 16 amino acids long. The germline CDR1 and CDR2 sequences are MNHEY and SVGAGI. The DNA of the CDR3 is TGTGCCAGCAGTTACCGGTGGCCGAAGTACCAAGAGACCCAGTACTTC. This sequence encodes CASSYRWPKYQETQYF.

This clonotype was counted ten times or more. The V and J genes are TRBV12-3 or TRBV12-4 and TRBJ1-2; D unclear. The length of the CDR3 is 11 residues. V was cut by 2 bases and J by 5 bases, with 3 bases left in between. CDR3 amino acids: CASSLLYGYTF. CDR3 coding DNA: TGTGCCAGCAGTTTATTGTATGGCTACACCTTC.

This clonotype has a handful of counts. A much larger clone differs by one base, so this may be a read error. This sequence joins TRBV5-1 and TRBJ2-3, with 8 bases aligning to TRBD2. V trimming: 3 bases; J trimming: 2 bases; junction bases outside the gene matches: 11. This CDR3 spans 17 amino acids. The germline gives CDR1 SGHRS, CDR2 YFSETQ. The CDR3 DNA reads as TGCGCCAGCAGCTCGAAGCCTTTGCGGGGGGACACAGATACGCAGTATTTT. Translation gives CASSSKPLRGDTDTQYF.

This clonotype was seen repeatedly, ten times or more. This CDR3 reads CASSLAGAWEQFF. CDR3 coding DNA: TGTGCCAGCAGCTTAGCAGGGGCATGGGAGCAGTTCTTC. The chain has TRBV7-3 and TRBJ2-1, with D possibly being TRBD1 (6 bases). Germline assignment: CDR1 SGHTA and CDR2 FQGTGA. The CDR3 contains 13 residues. V shed 2 bases and J shed 10 bases, with 12 bases lying between them.